Given below is one T cell receptor beta chain in context. Trimming removed 3 bases from V and 2 bases from J, with 9 bases in between. CDR1 LNHDA and CDR2 SQIVND come from the germline V gene (reference sequence). CDR3 length: 14 amino acids. It was with 60 Vbeta and 13 Jbeta primers that the PCR ran. Data came from immunoSEQ multiplex PCR; TCRdb stores just in-frame clones and leaves some out. The table records 190,000 or so clones, under 90% of them present only once. This record comes from a study of cytomegalovirus exposure and HLA in healthy donors. This sequence originates from a boy aged 2 to 10 in good health and CMV-seronegative. The chain recombines TRBV19 with TRBJ2-3; possible D gene TRBD1, 6 bases. The source material was PBMCs. The CDR3: CASSITGTTDTQYF. The CDR3 nucleotides read TGTGCCAGTAGTATCACAGGGACCACAGATACGCAGTATTTT.